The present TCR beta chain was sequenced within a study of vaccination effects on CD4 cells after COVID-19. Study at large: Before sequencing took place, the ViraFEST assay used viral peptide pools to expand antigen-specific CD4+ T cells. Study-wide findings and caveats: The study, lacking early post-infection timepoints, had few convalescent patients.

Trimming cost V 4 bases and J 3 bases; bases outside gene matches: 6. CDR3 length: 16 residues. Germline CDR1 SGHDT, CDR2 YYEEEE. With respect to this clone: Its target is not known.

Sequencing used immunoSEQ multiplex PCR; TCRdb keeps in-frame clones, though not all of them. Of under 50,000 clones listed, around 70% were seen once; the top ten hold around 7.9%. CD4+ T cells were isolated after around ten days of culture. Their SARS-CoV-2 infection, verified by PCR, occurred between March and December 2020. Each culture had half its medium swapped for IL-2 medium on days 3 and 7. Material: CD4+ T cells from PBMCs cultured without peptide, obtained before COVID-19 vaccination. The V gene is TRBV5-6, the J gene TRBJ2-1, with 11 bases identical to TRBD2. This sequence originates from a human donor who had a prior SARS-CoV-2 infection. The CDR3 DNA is TGTGCCAGCAGCCTCACTAGCGGGAGTTTCTACAATGAGCAGTTCTTC. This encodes CASSLTSGSFYNEQFF.